This TCR beta chain comes out of a study of blood T cell repertoires in COVID-19. About the research overall: From T cells, B-cell-depleted T cells, or PBMCs came the material, which was cDNA or gDNA.

The CDR3 covers 13 residues. Germline lookup yields CDR1 SGHRS and CDR2 YFSETQ. The V and J ends lost 0 bases and 7 bases, in that order; junction bases with no gene match: 1. In the study's own analysis: Estimated nucleated cell counts came from reference gene primer amplification. Method: immunoSEQ multiplex PCR; TCRdb's copy keeps in-frame clones and lacks some. That table is the source of V, J and clone size, and D and trimming were worked out from the DNA. The sample holds approximately 260,000 clones; 75% to 90% are singletons and the top ten take 3% to 4%. The chain combines TRBV5-1 with TRBJ1-1; 9 bases are a match to TRBD1. Sequenced input: peripheral blood. The source of this sequence is a woman in her thirties or forties with acute or convalescent COVID-19. This CDR3 is CASSLDRGREAFF. Here the CDR3 DNA reads TGCGCCAGCAGCTTGGACAGGGGGCGTGAAGCTTTCTTT.